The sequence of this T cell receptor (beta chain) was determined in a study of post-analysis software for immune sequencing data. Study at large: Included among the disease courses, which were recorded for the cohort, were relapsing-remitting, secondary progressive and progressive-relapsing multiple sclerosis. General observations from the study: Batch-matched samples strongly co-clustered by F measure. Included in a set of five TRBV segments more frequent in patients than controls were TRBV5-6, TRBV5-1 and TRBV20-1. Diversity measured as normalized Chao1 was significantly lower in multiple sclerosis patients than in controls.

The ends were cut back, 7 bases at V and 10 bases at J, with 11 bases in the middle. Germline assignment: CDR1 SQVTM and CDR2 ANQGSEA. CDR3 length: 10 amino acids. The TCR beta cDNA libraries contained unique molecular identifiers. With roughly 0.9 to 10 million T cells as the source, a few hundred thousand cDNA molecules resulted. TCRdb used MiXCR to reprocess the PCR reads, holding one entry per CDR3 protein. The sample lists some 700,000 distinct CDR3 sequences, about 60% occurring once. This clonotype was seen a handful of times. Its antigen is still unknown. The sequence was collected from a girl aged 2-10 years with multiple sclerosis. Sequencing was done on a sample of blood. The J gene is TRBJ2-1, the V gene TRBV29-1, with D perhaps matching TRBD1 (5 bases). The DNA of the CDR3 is TGCAGCGGGGGCCAAAGCGAGCAGTTCTTC. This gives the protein CSGGQSEQFF.